This TCR beta chain was observed in a study of blood T cell repertoires in COVID-19. Study-wide background: The United States, Italy and Spain were the sources of the acute and convalescent COVID-19 samples.

TCRdb keeps only in-frame clones here, not all; method: immunoSEQ multiplex PCR. Of 250,000 or so clones listed, approximately 90% were seen once; the top ten hold about 4%. This clone showed up just once. The CDR3 contains 15 residues. Trimming cost V 2 bases and J 0 bases, with 8 bases left between them. Germline values: CDR1 KGHSH, CDR2 LQKENI. Clinical histories supplied by participants themselves formed the basis of cohort assignment. The chain combines TRBV18 with TRBJ2-1; no clear D. This sequence was found in a woman under 40 with acute COVID-19. Sample: PBMCs or T cells enriched from blood (not recorded which). The CDR3 sequence is CASSPLASSYNEQFF. Written as DNA, the CDR3 is TGTGCCAGCTCACCATTGGCCAGCTCCTACAATGAGCAGTTCTTC.